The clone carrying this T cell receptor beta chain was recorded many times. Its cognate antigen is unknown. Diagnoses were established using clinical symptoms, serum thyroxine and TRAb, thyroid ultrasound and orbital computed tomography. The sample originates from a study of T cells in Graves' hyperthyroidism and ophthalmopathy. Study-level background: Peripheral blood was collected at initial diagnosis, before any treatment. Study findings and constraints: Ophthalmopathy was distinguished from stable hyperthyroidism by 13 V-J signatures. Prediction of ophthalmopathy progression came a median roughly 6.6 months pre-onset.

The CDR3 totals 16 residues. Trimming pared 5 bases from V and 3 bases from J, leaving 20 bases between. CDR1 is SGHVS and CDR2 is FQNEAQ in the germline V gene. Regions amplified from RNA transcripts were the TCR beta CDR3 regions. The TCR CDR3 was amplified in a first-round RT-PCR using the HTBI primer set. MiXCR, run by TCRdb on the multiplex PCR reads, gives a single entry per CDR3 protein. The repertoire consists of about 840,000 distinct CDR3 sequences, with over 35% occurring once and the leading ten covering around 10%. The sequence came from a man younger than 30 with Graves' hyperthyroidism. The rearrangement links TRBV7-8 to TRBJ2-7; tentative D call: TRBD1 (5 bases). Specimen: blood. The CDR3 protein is CASSPALSGAYYEQYF. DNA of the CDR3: TGTGCCAGCAGCCCGGCCCTCTCTGGGGCGTACTACGAGCAGTACTTC.